This T cell receptor (beta chain) comes out of a study of patients and donors after allogeneic stem cell transplantation. This clonotype was recorded a few times. A junction boundary mismatches the germline segment, possibly from a read error. Germline loops: CDR1 SGHNT, CDR2 YENEEA. The CDR3 is 12 residues long. TCRdb re-called the RT-PCR reads through MiXCR, storing one row per CDR3 protein. The data contain 920,000 or so distinct CDR3 sequences, 15% to 20% of them seen just once; the ten biggest clones take up about 6%. The source material was blood, either unsorted or a sorted T cell fraction (not recorded which). This sequence originates from a human donor who was either an allogeneic HSCT recipient or a stem cell or donor lymphocyte infusion donor (not recorded which). It is not recorded whose cells these are; they may come from a transplant donor. The chain carries TRBV11-3 and TRBJ2-1; the match to TRBD2 covers 10 bases. CDR3 sequence (DNA): TGTGCCAGCAGCTTAAAGCGGGAGGGCCCGCTCTTC. Its translation is CASSLKREGPLF.